The 7 T cell receptor beta chains reported below all come from one sample, sequenced in a study of PD-1 blockade in classical Hodgkin lymphoma. Brentuximab vedotin exposure varied among the patients, all of whom had relapsed after autologous stem cell transplantation. The protocol was immunoSEQ multiplex PCR, while the TCRdb copy is restricted to in-frame clones and leaves out a portion. In the table there are tens of thousands of clones, about 93% of which are singletons. Sequencing was performed on peripheral blood mononuclear cells (PBMCs), taken at baseline. The receptor set was obtained from a human donor with classical Hodgkin lymphoma.

The V gene is TRBV11-1, the J gene TRBJ2-7; D perhaps matches TRBD2 (6 bases). Germline V CDR1 and CDR2: SGHAT, FQDESV (reference sequence). Trimming shortened V by 7 bases and J by 4 bases, and 20 bases separated the two germline ends. The CDR3 totals 15 residues. The CDR3 protein is CASKSYGSESYEQYF. CDR3 bases: TGTGCCAGCAAAAGTTACGGGAGCGAATCTTACGAGCAGTACTTC.

This clone is a singleton in its sample. The chain couples TRBV13 to TRBJ2-7; no clear D. Trimming left V 5 bases short and J 0 bases short, with 11 bases between. Germline CDR1 and CDR2: PRHDT and FYEKMQ (reference sequence). The CDR3 sequence is 14 residues long. Written as DNA, the CDR3 is TGTGCCAGCAGCCCCCGACTGACCTCCTACGAGCAGTACTTC. Its translation is CASSPRLTSYEQYF.

This sequence joins TRBV9 and TRBJ2-7; possibly TRBD1 for D (5 bases). The CDR3 covers 18 residues. CDR1 and CDR2 from the germline V gene are SGDLS and YYNGEE. V lost 3 bases to trimming and J lost 0 bases, with 22 bases between them. The CDR3 is CASSATPWTYATSYEQYF. Here the CDR3 DNA reads TGTGCCAGCAGCGCCACCCCTTGGACATATGCAACCTCCTACGAGCAGTACTTC.

The chain recombines TRBV28 with TRBJ2-1, with D unresolved. The CDR3 has 16 amino acids. V lost 4 bases and J lost 6, with 19 bases in between. CDR1 and CDR2 from the germline V gene are MDHEN and SYDVKM. CDR3 sequence: CASSSHFGPFSNEQFF. The CDR3 DNA follows: TGTGCCAGCAGTTCCCATTTCGGACCCTTCTCCAATGAGCAGTTCTTC.

The chain combines TRBV9 with TRBJ1-4; 8 bases are a match to TRBD1. Germline values: CDR1 SGDLS, CDR2 YYNGEE. This CDR3 has 16 residues. The V segment lost 3 bases and the J segment 3 bases; nucleotides outside the gene matches: 7. For the CDR3, the DNA is TGTGCCAGCAGCGGACAGGGGTCCGAGGCTAATGAAAAACTGTTTTTT. This codes for CASSGQGSEANEKLFF.

The CDR3: CASSQGAGTGELFF. Written as DNA, the CDR3 is TGTGCCAGCTCGCAGGGGGCGGGGACCGGGGAGCTGTTTTTT. The rearrangement links TRBV7-3 to TRBJ2-2; TRBD1 aligns across 8 bases. Per the germline V gene, CDR1 is SGHTA and CDR2 is FQGTGA. CDR3 length equals 14 residues. J was trimmed by 5 bases and V by 8 bases; bases with no gene match: 7.

CDR3 protein: CASSFLGIDEQFF. The CDR3 DNA reads as TGTGCCAGCAGTTTTCTAGGAATCGATGAGCAGTTCTTC. The chain recombines TRBV27 with TRBJ2-1; unclear D gene. Germline V gene lookup returns CDR1 MNHEY and CDR2 SMNVEV (reference sequence). The CDR3 runs 13 residues. V lost 3 bases and J 8 bases, leaving 11 bases between the germline ends.